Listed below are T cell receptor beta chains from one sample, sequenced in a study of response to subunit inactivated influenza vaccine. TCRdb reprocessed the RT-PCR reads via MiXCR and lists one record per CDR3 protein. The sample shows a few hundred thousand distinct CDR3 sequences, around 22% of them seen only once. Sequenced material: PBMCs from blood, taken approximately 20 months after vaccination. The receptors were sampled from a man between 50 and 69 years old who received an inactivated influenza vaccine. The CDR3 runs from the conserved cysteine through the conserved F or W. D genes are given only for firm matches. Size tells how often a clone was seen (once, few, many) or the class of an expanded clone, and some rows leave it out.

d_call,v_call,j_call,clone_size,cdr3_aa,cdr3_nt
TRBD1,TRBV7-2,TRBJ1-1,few,CASSTTGVYTEAFF,TGTGCCAGCAGCACGACAGGGGTCTACACTGAAGCTTTCTTT
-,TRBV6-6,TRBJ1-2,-,CATRGDYGYTF,TGTGCCACCAGGGGAGACTATGGCTACACCTTC
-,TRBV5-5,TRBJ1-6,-,CASSRTERPLHF,TGTGCCAGCAGTCGGACCGAGCGACCCCTCCACTTT
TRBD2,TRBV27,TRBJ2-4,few,CASTRLSGGAKNIQYF,TGTGCCAGCACCCGACTTAGCGGGGGGGCCAAAAACATTCAGTACTTC
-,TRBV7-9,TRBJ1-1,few,CASSPGPRTEAFF,TGTGCCAGCAGCCCGGGCCCCCGGACTGAAGCTTTCTTT
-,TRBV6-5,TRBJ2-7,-,CASSYNADNYEQYF,TGTGCCAGCAGTTATAACGCGGACAACTACGAGCAGTACTTC
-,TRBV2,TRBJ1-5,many,CASQGARGGDQPQHF,TGTGCCAGTCAAGGGGCCAGGGGTGGGGATCAGCCCCAGCATTTT
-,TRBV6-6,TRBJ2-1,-,CASMPESGNEQFF,TGTGCCAGCATGCCAGAGTCTGGCAATGAGCAGTTCTTC
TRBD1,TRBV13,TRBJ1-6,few,CASSPPGTAYNSPLHF,TGTGCCAGCAGCCCCCCCGGGACAGCATATAATTCACCCCTCCACTTT
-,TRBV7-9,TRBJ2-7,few,CASSASISRGEQYF,TGTGCCAGCAGCGCCTCAATAAGTAGAGGCGAGCAGTACTTC
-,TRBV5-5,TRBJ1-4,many,CASSTPTNEKLFF,TGTGCCAGCAGCACCCCAACTAATGAAAAACTGTTTTTT
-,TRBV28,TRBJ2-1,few,CASSFFDRTNEQFF,TGTGCCAGCAGTTTCTTCGACAGAACCAATGAGCAGTTCTTC
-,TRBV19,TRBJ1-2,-,CAISRLLDGYTF,TGTGCCATTAGCAGGTTACTGGACGGCTACACCTTC
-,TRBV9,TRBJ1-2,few,CASSVQYGYTF,TGTGCCAGCAGCGTACAATATGGCTACACCTTC
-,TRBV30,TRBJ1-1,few,CAWNGRKGPEAFF,TGTGCCTGGAATGGTCGGAAGGGGCCTGAAGCTTTCTTT
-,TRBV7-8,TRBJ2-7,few,CASSLHLDGYEQYF,TGTGCCAGCAGCTTGCACCTTGACGGCTACGAGCAGTACTTC
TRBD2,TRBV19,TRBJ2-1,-,CASTRLAGENEQFF,TGTGCCAGTACGAGACTAGCGGGAGAAAATGAGCAGTTCTTC
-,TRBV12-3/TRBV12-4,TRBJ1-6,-,CASRGRRAQNNSPLHF,TGTGCCAGCAGGGGACGCCGGGCCCAGAATAATTCACCCCTCCACTTT
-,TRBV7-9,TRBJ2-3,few,CASGWRAASTDTQYF,TGTGCCAGTGGGTGGAGGGCTGCTAGCACAGATACGCAGTATTTT
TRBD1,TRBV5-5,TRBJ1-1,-,CASSLGQGATFF,TGTGCCAGCAGCTTGGGGCAGGGGGCGACTTTCTTT
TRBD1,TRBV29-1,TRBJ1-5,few,CSVERMRGTGQGHQPQHF,TGCAGCGTGGAGAGAATGAGAGGAACGGGACAGGGTCATCAGCCCCAGCATTTT
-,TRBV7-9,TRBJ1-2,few,CASSPLTAPYGYTF,TGTGCCAGCAGCCCCTTGACAGCCCCCTATGGCTACACCTTC
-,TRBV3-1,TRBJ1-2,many,CASSHSGPVGYGYTF,TGTGCCAGCAGCCATTCGGGGCCGGTTGGGTATGGCTACACCTTC
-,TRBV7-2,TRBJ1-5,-,CASSFVGGQPQHF,TGTGCCAGCAGCTTTGTGGGAGGTCAGCCCCAGCATTTT
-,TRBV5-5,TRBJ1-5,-,CASSATYSNQPQHF,TGTGCCAGCAGCGCGACCTATAGCAATCAGCCCCAGCATTTT
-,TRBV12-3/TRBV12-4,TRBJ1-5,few,CASSLNRAQPQHF,TGTGCCAGCAGTTTGAACAGGGCGCAGCCCCAGCATTTT
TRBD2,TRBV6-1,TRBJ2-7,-,CASSKSGTSGSYEQYF,TGTGCCAGCAGTAAATCCGGGACTAGCGGGAGTTACGAGCAGTACTTC
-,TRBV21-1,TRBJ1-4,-,CASKQGGGLSEKLFF,TGTGCCAGCAAACAAGGGGGAGGGTTGAGTGAAAAACTGTTTTTT
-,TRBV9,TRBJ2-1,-,CASSVGGNNEQFF,TGTGCCAGCAGCGTAGGTGGCAACAATGAGCAGTTCTTC
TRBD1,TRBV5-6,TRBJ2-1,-,CASSAGTGLSYNEQFF,TGTGCCAGCAGCGCCGGGACAGGGCTTTCCTACAATGAGCAGTTCTTC
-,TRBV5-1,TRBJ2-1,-,CASSLARSANEQFF,TGCGCCAGCAGCTTGGCCAGGTCAGCGAATGAGCAGTTCTTC
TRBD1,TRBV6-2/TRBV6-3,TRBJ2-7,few,CASAGQGVSYEQYF,TGTGCCAGCGCCGGACAGGGAGTTTCCTACGAGCAGTACTTC
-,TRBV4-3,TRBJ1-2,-,CASSQDLGGRAPLGYTF,TGCGCCAGCAGCCAAGACCTGGGGGGAAGGGCCCCCCTTGGCTACACCTTC
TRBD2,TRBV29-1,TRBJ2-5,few,CSVQPLAGTQETQYF,TGCAGCGTCCAACCACTAGCGGGGACTCAAGAGACCCAGTACTTC
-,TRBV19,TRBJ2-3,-,CASSIQGFADTQYF,TGTGCCAGTAGTATACAGGGTTTTGCAGATACGCAGTATTTT
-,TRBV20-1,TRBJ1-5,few,CSATVGRNQPQHF,TGCAGTGCTACTGTCGGACGCAATCAGCCCCAGCATTTT
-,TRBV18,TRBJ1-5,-,CASSPRGTSNQPQHF,TGTGCCAGCTCACCACGCGGTACCTCTAATCAGCCCCAGCATTTT
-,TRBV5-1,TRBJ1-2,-,CASSLDASDTNYGYTF,TGCGCCAGCAGCTTGGACGCTTCAGATACTAACTATGGCTACACCTTC
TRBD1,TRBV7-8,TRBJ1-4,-,CASSLTGTGDERLFF,TGTGCCAGCAGCTTAACCGGGACAGGGGATGAAAGACTGTTTTTT
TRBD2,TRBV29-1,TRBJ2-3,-,CSASGRATDTQYF,TGCAGCGCTAGCGGGAGGGCCACGGATACGCAGTATTTT
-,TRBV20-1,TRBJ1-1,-,CSATRTVNTEAFF,TGCAGTGCTACTAGGACCGTGAACACTGAAGCTTTCTTT
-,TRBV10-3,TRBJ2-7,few,CAISELDTGEQYF,TGTGCCATCAGTGAGCTAGACACCGGCGAGCAGTACTTC
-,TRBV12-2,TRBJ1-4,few,CASRLWGLGEKLFF,TGTGCAAGTCGCTTATGGGGGCTAGGTGAAAAACTGTTTTTT
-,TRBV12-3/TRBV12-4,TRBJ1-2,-,CASSLRGAGGYGYTF,TGTGCCAGCAGTTTGCGGGGGGCAGGAGGATATGGCTACACCTTC
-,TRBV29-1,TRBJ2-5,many,CSVLLSETQYF,TGCAGCGTCTTGTTGTCAGAGACCCAGTACTTC
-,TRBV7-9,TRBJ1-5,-,CASSSSDENQPQHF,TGTGCCAGCAGCAGCTCAGACGAGAATCAGCCCCAGCATTTT
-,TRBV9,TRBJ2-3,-,CASSVGGSSTDTQYF,TGTGCCAGCAGCGTCGGAGGGAGTTCGACAGATACGCAGTATTTT
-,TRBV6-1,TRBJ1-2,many,CASSEQPTETYGYTF,TGTGCCAGCAGTGAACAGCCGACAGAAACTTATGGCTACACCTTC
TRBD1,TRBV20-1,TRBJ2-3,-,CSARDAGTGGADTQYF,TGCAGTGCTAGAGATGCCGGGACAGGGGGGGCAGATACGCAGTATTTT